This T cell receptor (beta chain) originates from a study of early T cells in non-severe SARS-CoV-2 infection. TCRdb ran MiXCR on the 5' RACE reads and lists one entry per CDR3 protein. The sample consists of over 80,000 distinct CDR3 sequences, 13% to 15% of them appearing once. This clonotype has a single count. The source material was whole blood. This clonotype was sampled from an adult who was a healthcare worker with PCR-confirmed SARS-CoV-2 infection or an uninfected control (not recorded which).

CDR3 bases: TGTGCCAGCAGCTTGGAGGCGAAAACTGAAGCTTTCTTT. As protein: CASSLEAKTEAFF. The V gene is TRBV5-6, the J gene TRBJ1-1; D remains unclear. Germline V lookup: CDR1 SGHDT, CDR2 YYEEEE. CDR3 length equals 13 residues. V was trimmed by 0 bases and J by 5 bases, leaving 8 bases between them.